Listed below are T cell receptor beta chains from one sample, sequenced in a study of regulatory T cells in long-lasting Graves disease. TCRdb re-analysed the multiplex PCR reads in MiXCR, keeping a single row per CDR3 protein. The sample holds fewer than 650,000 distinct CDR3 sequences; 15% to 20% are singletons and the top ten take 9.5% to 15%. This sample also appeared in a second study, on T cells in Graves' hyperthyroidism and ophthalmopathy.

The material sequenced was peripheral blood mononuclear cells (PBMCs), taken at new diagnosis, from a patient treated with antithyroid drugs. These receptors originate from a man aged 18 to 30 with Graves disease. Each CDR3 is given with its conserved first and last residue. D genes are given only for firm matches. Size values are once, few and many counts, or a class for expanded clones, and some rows have none.

TRBV7-6	many	TRBD2	TRBJ2-1	TGTGCCAGCAGCTTAGGAGCTGGACTAGAGCTCGTTGAGCAGTTCTTC	CASSLGAGLELVEQFF
TRBV5-4	NA	NA	TRBJ1-1	TGTGCCAGCAGCTTAAAGGGTATGGCTGAAGCTTTCTTT	CASSLKGMAEAFF
TRBV27	many	TRBD2	TRBJ2-1	TGTGCCAGCAGTTATACTACCGGGACTAGCGGGATGTTAGATGAGCAGTTCTTC	CASSYTTGTSGMLDEQFF
TRBV9	many	NA	TRBJ2-6	TGTGCCAGCAGCGTAGGGCAGGACCGCTCTGGGGCCAACGTCCTGACTTTC	CASSVGQDRSGANVLTF
TRBV3-1	many	NA	TRBJ2-3	TGTGCCAGCGGGAGCGAGGTCACAGATACGCAGTATTTT	CASGSEVTDTQYF
TRBV24-1	NA	NA	TRBJ2-5	TGTGCCACCGCGGCGACGGGAGAGACCCAGTACTTC	CATAATGETQYF
TRBV30	few	NA	TRBJ2-5	TGTACCTGGAGCTGGAGGGACCCGGGGACCCAGTACTTC	CTWSWRDPGTQYF
TRBV5-1	few	TRBD1	TRBJ1-2	TGCGCCAGCAGCTTTGGGACAGGGGTAAACTATGGCTACACCTTC	CASSFGTGVNYGYTF
TRBV15	many	TRBD2	TRBJ2-7	TGTGCCACCAGCAGAGAAGCGGGAGGGCCAAGGGAGCAGTACTTC	CATSREAGGPREQYF
TRBV2	many	NA	TRBJ1-2	TGTGCCAGCAGTAGACCTCGCGGAGGGACTAACTATGGCTACACCTTC	CASSRPRGGTNYGYTF
TRBV29-1	NA	NA	TRBJ2-2	TGCAGCGTTATTTTTAGAAAAAACACCGGGGAGCTGTTTTTT	CSVIFRKNTGELFF
TRBV5-1	NA	TRBD2	TRBJ2-5	TGCGCCAGCAGCTTGGCAATTTCGAGGCGGGAGGTCCAAGAGACCCAGTACTTC	CASSLAISRREVQETQYF
TRBV25-1	few	NA	TRBJ2-1	TGTGCCAGCAGTGATCAGGGGCTGACGCTCAATGAGCAGTTCTTC	CASSDQGLTLNEQFF
TRBV6-4	many	TRBD2	TRBJ2-1	TGTGCCAGCAGTGTCAGCGGGAGTGTTTATGAGCAGTTCTTC	CASSVSGSVYEQFF
TRBV12-3/TRBV12-4	NA	TRBD2	TRBJ2-7	TGTGCCAGCAGTTTAGCGGGACTAGCGGGAGTCTACGAGCAGTACTTC	CASSLAGLAGVYEQYF
TRBV4-1	few	NA	TRBJ1-3	TGCGCCAGCAGCCCAATGTCTAGGGTTACTGGAAACACCATATATTTT	CASSPMSRVTGNTIYF
TRBV2	many	TRBD1	TRBJ1-1	TGTGCCAGCAGCGTTACAGGGGCAGGCAACACTGAAGCTTTCTTT	CASSVTGAGNTEAFF
TRBV7-9	many	NA	TRBJ1-1	TGTGCCCGCCCGTCTAACACTGAAGCTTTCTTT	CARPSNTEAFF
TRBV4-1	NA	NA	TRBJ1-5	TGCGCCAGCAGCCCAAGGGTCCGGGGCGTCCAGCCCCAGCATTTT	CASSPRVRGVQPQHF
TRBV6-1	NA	NA	TRBJ2-5	TGTGCCAGCAGTAGGGGGTCCCAAGAGACCCAGTACTTC	CASSRGSQETQYF
TRBV11-2	many	NA	TRBJ1-3	TGTGCCAGCAGCTTAGGGCCGCGGGGCGGCGGAAACACCATATATTTT	CASSLGPRGGGNTIYF
TRBV15	NA	NA	TRBJ2-3	TGTGCCACCAGCAGAGAGTCGGCAGATACGCAGTATTTT	CATSRESADTQYF
TRBV10-2	many	NA	TRBJ2-5	TGCGCCAGCAGTGTGGAGGTTGGTTGGGAGACCCAGTACTTC	CASSVEVGWETQYF
TRBV6-1	few	NA	TRBJ2-1	TGTGCCAGCAGTCCCCCTGAGGGGGGCAGGTGGTACAATGAGCAGTTCTTC	CASSPPEGGRWYNEQFF
TRBV11-2	many	TRBD2	TRBJ2-3	TGTGCCAGCAGCCCCTTCCCTAGCGGGAGGCTCGACACAGATACGCAGTATTTT	CASSPFPSGRLDTDTQYF
TRBV5-1	few	NA	TRBJ1-1	TGCGCCAGCAGCTTGGACTGGGCTTACACTGAAGCTTTCTTT	CASSLDWAYTEAFF
TRBV5-1	once	TRBD1	TRBJ2-1	TGCGCCAGCAGAAAGTTGGGACAGGGGTCCTACAATGAGCAGTTCTTC	CASRKLGQGSYNEQFF
TRBV30	many	TRBD1	TRBJ1-2	TGTGCCTGGGTCGGACAGGGGAGCTATGGCTACACCTTC	CAWVGQGSYGYTF
TRBV2	many	NA	TRBJ2-3	TGTGCCAGCAGTGTTCTTAGCGTGCCAGATACGCAGTATTTT	CASSVLSVPDTQYF
TRBV2	NA	TRBD1	TRBJ1-2	TGTGCCAGCAGTGAAGTGGGACAGATTATCTATGGCTACACCTTC	CASSEVGQIIYGYTF
TRBV2	many	NA	TRBJ2-5	TGTGCCAGAAGGGTACAGGGAGAGACCCAGTACTTC	CARRVQGETQYF
TRBV20-1	NA	TRBD1	TRBJ2-7	TGCAGTGCTTCCATTATGGGACAGGGTCCCTACGAGCAGTACTTC	CSASIMGQGPYEQYF
TRBV29-1	few	TRBD2	TRBJ2-3	TGCAGCGTGGTATTAGCGGGGCAAAGCACAGATACGCAGTATTTT	CSVVLAGQSTDTQYF
TRBV7-9	many	NA	TRBJ2-7	TGTGCCAGCAGCCCCCCCGACGGGACGATCTACGAGCAGTACTTC	CASSPPDGTIYEQYF
TRBV3-1	many	NA	TRBJ2-1	TGTGCCAGCAGCATCAAGCGGATCTCCTACAATGAGCAGTTCTTC	CASSIKRISYNEQFF
TRBV7-2	few	NA	TRBJ2-3	TGTGCCAGCAGCCCCTCCTCAGCTAGCACAGATACGCAGTATTTT	CASSPSSASTDTQYF
TRBV2	many	NA	TRBJ1-1	TGTGCCAGCAGTGGGGACGATACTGAAGCTTTCTTT	CASSGDDTEAFF
TRBV3-1	many	NA	TRBJ1-1	TGTGCCAGCAGCCCCAGGGAGAACACTGAAGCTTTCTTT	CASSPRENTEAFF
TRBV29-1	once	TRBD2	TRBJ2-3	TGCAGCGACCTCCCCAGCGGGAGGGGGAATACGCAGTATTTT	CSDLPSGRGNTQYF
TRBV5-1	few	TRBD2	TRBJ2-1	TGCGCCAGCACCCTAGCGGATTACAATGAGCAGTTCTTC	CASTLADYNEQFF
TRBV3-1	few	NA	TRBJ2-7	TGTGCCAGCAGCCAACTAGGAACCTACGAGCAGTACTTC	CASSQLGTYEQYF
TRBV5-8	few	TRBD1	TRBJ2-1	TGTGCCAGCAGCCGGGACAGACACAATGAGCAGTTCTTC	CASSRDRHNEQFF
TRBV7-9	NA	NA	TRBJ1-2	TGTGCCAGCAGCTTAGCAGAGGCCAGGGAGTACTATGGCTACACCTTC	CASSLAEAREYYGYTF
TRBV6-1	few	NA	TRBJ2-1	TGTGCCAGCAGTGTGCGGGAATTATCCTACAATGAGCAGTTCTTC	CASSVRELSYNEQFF
TRBV11-2	few	NA	TRBJ1-1	TGTGCCAGCAGCCAAGTCGCACCGCCGAACACTGAAGCTTTCTTT	CASSQVAPPNTEAFF
TRBV3-1	NA	NA	TRBJ1-6	TGTGCCAGCAGCCAAGATGGGTCCTCACCCCTCCACTTT	CASSQDGSSPLHF
TRBV12-3/TRBV12-4	many	NA	TRBJ1-2	TGTGCCAGCAGTTTAGCGCTTGGACAAGGAGGCTACACCTTC	CASSLALGQGGYTF
TRBV7-2	few	NA	TRBJ1-4	TGTGCCAGCAGCCCTGACAGGTTCAGTGAAAAACTGTTTTTT	CASSPDRFSEKLFF
TRBV11-2	many	TRBD2	TRBJ2-7	TGTGCCAGCAGCTTAGACCCTAGCGGATATTACGAGCAGTACTTC	CASSLDPSGYYEQYF
TRBV5-1	few	TRBD1	TRBJ1-1	TGCGCCAGCAGGGGGGACAGGGGGCTCGGTTTCTTT	CASRGDRGLGFF
TRBV9	many	NA	TRBJ2-3	TGTGCCAGCAGCGTAGGCAGCCGCACAGATACGCAGTATTTT	CASSVGSRTDTQYF
TRBV5-1	NA	TRBD1	TRBJ2-1	TGCGCCAGCAGCTTATCTTACGGGACAGGGAAATTTGATGAGCAGTTCTTC	CASSLSYGTGKFDEQFF